Listed here are 25 T cell receptor beta chains from one sample, sequenced in a study of T cell responses to AZD1222 COVID-19 vaccine. Assay: immunoSEQ multiplex PCR; the TCRdb copy retains only in-frame clones and omits some. This repertoire shows approximately 110,000 clones, about 85% found once; its top ten account for 4% to 4.5%. The sequencing here drew on peripheral blood, taken on day 0 of AZD1222 vaccination. The origin of the receptors is an adult in good health.

This chain links TRBV5-4 with TRBJ2-3; TRBD2 might be the D (6 bases). The CDR3 contains 17 residues. Trimming took 4 bases from V and 5 from J, leaving 23 bases between them. Germline CDR1 and CDR2: SGHNT and YYREEE (reference sequence). CDR3 loop: CASSHGQATSRVDTQYF. DNA of the CDR3: TGTGCCAGCAGCCACGGTCAGGCGACTAGTCGAGTAGATACGCAGTATTTT.

This chain joins TRBV28 and TRBJ1-5; perhaps TRBD1 as D (5 bases). Per germline, CDR1 MDHEN and CDR2 SYDVKM. The CDR3 consists of 14 residues. V lost 7 bases to trimming and J lost 3 bases, with 13 bases between them. CDR3 nucleotide sequence: TGTGCCAGCACCCGCGGGGGGACCAATCAGCCCCAGCATTTT. Protein sequence: CASTRGGTNQPQHF.

The J gene is TRBJ1-5, the V gene TRBV27, with a weak D call TRBD1 (6 bases). Trimming left V 3 bases short and J 5 bases short, with 20 bases between. CDR1 MNHEY and CDR2 SMNVEV come from the germline V gene (reference sequence). CDR3 size: 17 residues. CDR3 sequence: CASSFIADRQADQPQHF. CDR3 in DNA: TGTGCCAGCAGTTTTATCGCAGACAGGCAGGCCGATCAGCCCCAGCATTTT.

This chain uses TRBV6-1 with TRBJ1-1; possibly TRBD1 for D (6 bases). Germline assignment: CDR1 MNHNS and CDR2 SASEGT. The length of the CDR3 is 13 residues. V shed 7 bases and J shed 4 bases, with 13 bases lying between them. Here the CDR3 DNA reads TGTGCCAGCAATCAGGGGATTAGCACTGAAGCTTTCTTT. Encoded protein: CASNQGISTEAFF.

V is TRBV9 and J is TRBJ1-6; TRBD1 aligns across 12 bases. The germline CDR1 and CDR2 sequences are SGDLS and YYNGEE. The CDR3 is 17 residues long. Germline trimming cut 3 bases from V and 7 bases from J; bases unmatched to any gene: 8. In nucleotides, the CDR3 is TGTGCCAGCAGCGGGACGGGACAGGGGGCGGGAAATTCACCCCTCCACTTT. It translates to CASSGTGQGAGNSPLHF.

The rearrangement joins TRBV6-2 or TRBV6-3 to TRBJ1-1; tentatively, D is TRBD1 (6 bases). The V gene lost 6 bases and the J gene lost 0 bases, with 11 bases spanning the gap. CDR1 is MNHEY, CDR2 SVGEGT, per germline. This CDR3 contains 14 residues. In DNA form, the CDR3 reads TGTGCCAGCAGCATCAGGGGCATGAACACTGAAGCTTTCTTT. Its protein product is CASSIRGMNTEAFF.

This clone was detected only a few times. The V gene is TRBV12-3 or TRBV12-4, the J gene TRBJ2-1; 7 nucleotides agree with TRBD1. With V trimmed by 1 base and J by 12 bases, 6 bases remained unmatched. The CDR3 runs to 13 residues. CDR3 loop: CASSLVDRTGQFF. CDR3 nucleotides: TGTGCCAGCAGTTTAGTCGACAGGACAGGGCAGTTCTTC.

The rearrangement joins TRBV7-9 to TRBJ1-4, with 9 bases identical to TRBD1. The CDR3 sequence is 15 residues long. CDR1 and CDR2 (germline): SEHNR, FQNEAQ (reference sequence). After removal of 5 bases from V and 4 bases from J, the junction contained 5 bases not matched to a gene. The CDR3 region is CASSGRTGVNEKLFF. CDR3 in DNA: TGTGCCAGCAGCGGAAGGACAGGGGTTAATGAAAAACTGTTTTTT.

The J gene is TRBJ2-7, the V gene TRBV18, with 8 bases aligning to TRBD1. CDR3 length: 18 residues. Trimming cost V 5 bases and J 2 bases; bases outside gene matches: 17. CDR1 and CDR2 (germline): KGHSH, LQKENI. The CDR3 bases are TGTGCCAGCTCATCTGGACAGGGAGGAGTGTCTCAAACCTACGAGCAGTACTTC. Amino acids: CASSSGQGGVSQTYEQYF.

The chain employs TRBV3-1 (or the pseudogene TRBV3-2) and TRBJ2-3; D gene uncertain. The CDR3 extends over 14 amino acids. V was pared by 4 bases and J by 2 bases, with 10 bases between. From germline, CDR1 is LGHDT and CDR2 YNNKEL (reference sequence). CDR3 in amino acids: CASSPGRYTDTQYF. CDR3 sequence (DNA): TGTGCCAGCAGCCCCGGGCGGTACACAGATACGCAGTATTTT.

This clone came up a few times. Here the CDR3 DNA reads TGTGCCAGCAGTCGGCCGACAAGCAATGGCTACACCTTC. This sequence encodes CASSRPTSNGYTF. V gene TRBV28 combines with J gene TRBJ1-2; D unclear. The V gene lost 5 bases and the J gene lost 6 bases, with 13 bases spanning the gap. The germline gives CDR1 MDHEN, CDR2 SYDVKM. This CDR3 has 13 residues.

The V and J genes are TRBV7-2 and TRBJ1-6, with D possibly being TRBD1 (6 bases). Germline CDR1 and CDR2: SGHTA and FQGNSA. The CDR3 extends over 15 amino acids. Trimming cost V 1 base and J 7 bases, with 11 bases left between them. The CDR3 nucleotides are TGTGCCAGCAGCTTAGGTTCAGGGGAGAATTCACCCCTCCACTTT. Its protein product is CASSLGSGENSPLHF.

A remark on this clone: This CDR3 is also generated by other DNA sequences in the sample. V usage is TRBV7-2 and J usage is TRBJ2-7; D gene uncertain. Trimming took off 0 bases at V and 2 bases at J, with 8 bases between the two ends. This CDR3 is 14 amino acids long. Germline V gene sequence: CDR1 SGHTA, CDR2 FQGNSA. CDR3 protein: CASSLASGAYEQYF. The CDR3 region has the DNA TGTGCCAGCAGCTTAGCTTCAGGAGCCTACGAGCAGTACTTC.

The rearrangement joins TRBV24-1 to TRBJ2-1; TRBD2 agrees at 12 bases. Losses at the gene ends were 8 bases for V and 3 bases for J; bases not matched to a gene: 4. This CDR3 spans 15 amino acids. Germline CDR1 and CDR2: KGHDR and SFDVKD. CDR3 nucleotide sequence: TGTGCCACCAACACTAGCGGGGGGCTCTACAATGAGCAGTTCTTC. Its translation: CATNTSGGLYNEQFF.

DNA of the CDR3: TGTGCCAGCAGCCCAGGACAGGGGGCGACTGGCTACACCTTC. Translating it yields CASSPGQGATGYTF. This chain links TRBV5-4 with TRBJ1-2; 11 bases fit TRBD1. Germline trimming cut 4 bases from V and 7 bases from J; bases unmatched to any gene: 6. The CDR3 covers 14 residues. Germline CDR1 reads SGHNT; CDR2 reads YYREEE (reference sequence).

This chain connects TRBV27 to TRBJ1-1; D might be TRBD1 (5 bases). Trimming took 4 bases from V and 1 from J, leaving 7 bases between them. Looked up from germline, CDR1 is MNHEY and CDR2 is SMNVEV (reference sequence). The CDR3 totals 13 residues. The CDR3 nucleotides are TGTGCCAGCAGTTGGGGCAGGAACACTGAAGCTTTCTTT. It specifies CASSWGRNTEAFF.

The genes are TRBV4-1 and TRBJ1-1; D is unresolved. The V end was cut by 1 base, the J end by 3 bases, with 9 bases between. This CDR3 has 14 amino acids. The germline V gene encodes CDR1 MGHRA and CDR2 YSYEKL. The CDR3 spells CASSQGTGDTEAFF. The CDR3 nucleotides read TGCGCCAGCAGCCAAGGGACCGGAGACACTGAAGCTTTCTTT.

This clone was recorded once. V is TRBV2 and J is TRBJ1-1; 7 bases are a match to TRBD1. Germline CDR1 SNHLY, CDR2 FYNNEI. V lost 10 bases and J lost 5; bases outside the gene matches: 10. The CDR3 totals 13 residues. The CDR3 coding sequence is TGTGCCAATTCTCCAGGGGGTTGGACTGAAGCTTTCTTT. It is translated as CANSPGGWTEAFF. Drawing the rest from reference TRBV2 and TRBJ1-1, the complete variable domain is EPEVTQTPSHQVTQMGQEVILRCVPISNHLYFYWYRQILGQKVEFLVSFYNNEISEKSEIFDDQFSVERPDGSNFTLKIRSTKLEDSAMYFCANSPGGWTEAFFGQGTRLTVV.

This chain connects TRBV4-1 to TRBJ2-2; the match to TRBD2 covers 11 bases. Germline loops: CDR1 MGHRA, CDR2 YSYEKL. Germline trimming cut 2 bases from V and 0 bases from J; bases unmatched to any gene: 5. The CDR3 is 18 residues long. Written as DNA, the CDR3 is TGCGCCAGCAGCCAACAACTAGCGGGAGAAACGAACACCGGGGAGCTGTTTTTT. It codes for CASSQQLAGETNTGELFF.

V usage is TRBV4-1 and J usage is TRBJ1-4; D ambiguous. V shed 10 bases and J shed 3 bases, with 12 bases lying between them. There are 13 residues in the CDR3. Germline values: CDR1 MGHRA, CDR2 YSYEKL. CDR3 loop: CATAGSANEKLFF. The CDR3 DNA reads as TGCGCCACCGCGGGATCGGCTAATGAAAAACTGTTTTTT.

This chain connects TRBV12-3 or TRBV12-4 to TRBJ2-2, with TRBD2 as a possible D gene (5 bases). The V and J ends lost 3 bases and 6 bases respectively, with 8 bases between them. CDR3 size: 13 residues. For the CDR3, the DNA is TGTGCCAGCAGTTTCCTAGCTGCCGGGGAGCTGTTTTTT. This translates into CASSFLAAGELFF.

V and J are TRBV7-2 and TRBJ1-5, with D perhaps TRBD1 (5 bases). The CDR3 is 15 amino acids. Germline CDR1 is SGHTA and CDR2 is FQGNSA. V shed 7 bases and J shed 3 bases, with 16 bases lying between them. CDR3 DNA: TGTGCCAGCACCCCGGACATGTTTGACAATCAGCCCCAGCATTTT. Amino acid sequence: CASTPDMFDNQPQHF.

The V and J genes are TRBV10-2 and TRBJ2-1, with 11 bases aligning to TRBD2. CDR1 and CDR2 from the germline V gene are WSHSY and SAAADI. CDR3 length: 15 residues. J gave up 3 bases and V 6 bases, and 4 bases lay outside the gene matches. The CDR3 spells CASRGGTSGYNEQFF. CDR3 nucleotide sequence: TGCGCCAGCAGGGGGGGGACTAGCGGCTACAATGAGCAGTTCTTC.

V and J are TRBV13 and TRBJ2-7; TRBD2 aligns across 8 bases. CDR3 length: 12 amino acids. Germline V gene data show CDR1 as PRHDT and CDR2 as FYEKMQ (reference sequence). V was clipped by 10 bases and J by 7 bases; unmatched bases: 9. The CDR3 sequence: CATGGEWLEQYF. The CDR3 nucleotides are TGTGCCACCGGGGGGGAGTGGCTGGAGCAGTACTTC.

CDR3: CASGLGLGQTNTGELFF. Written as DNA, the CDR3 is TGTGCTAGTGGTTTGGGTCTGGGTCAGACGAACACCGGGGAGCTGTTTTTT. The J gene is TRBJ2-2, the V gene TRBV12-5; D gene ambiguous. CDR3 length: 17 residues. V lost 1 base and J lost 0, with 12 bases in between. CDR1 and CDR2 (germline): LGHNT, FRNRAP.